This TCR beta chain was sequenced during a study of early T cells in non-severe SARS-CoV-2 infection. This clonotype was counted only a few times. Attachment of unique molecular identifiers was made to individual cDNA molecules. TCRdb independently ran MiXCR on the 5' RACE reads; one entry per CDR3 protein. The data hold about 60,000 distinct CDR3 sequences, with 4.5% to 7% observed a single time. The CDR3 has 16 amino acids. V was shortened by 2 bases and J by 9 bases, with 17 bases between the two germline ends. CDR1 SGHTA and CDR2 FQGNSA come from the germline V gene. The clonotype comes from an adult who was a healthcare worker with PCR-confirmed SARS-CoV-2 infection or an uninfected control (not recorded which). The V and J genes are TRBV7-2 and TRBJ1-6; D call uncertain. Source material: whole blood. The CDR3 protein is CASSLRTAPLRSPLHF. The CDR3 coding sequence is TGTGCCAGCAGCTTACGGACGGCCCCGCTTCGTTCACCCCTCCACTTT. Combining the CDR3 with reference TRBV7-2 and TRBJ1-6 gives the whole variable domain GAGVSQSPSNKVTEKGKDVELRCDPISGHTALYWYRQSLGQGLEFLIYFQGNSAPDKSGLPSDRFSAERTGGSVSTLTIQRTQQEDSAVYLCASSLRTAPLRSPLHFGNGTRLTVT.